This record covers a single T cell receptor (beta chain). Researchers ran the PCR with 60 Vbeta and 13 Jbeta primers. Authors' analysis steps: About 83 million unique TCR beta chains, roughly 11 million shared, were counted in a later analysis. Only in-frame clones appear in the TCRdb table, and some are missing; sequencing was by immunoSEQ multiplex PCR. That table supplies the V and J calls and clone size; D and trimming were determined from the DNA. The sample gives roughly 150,000 clones, 70% to 80% of which show up once; 6.5% is in the top ten. The sample originates from a study of cytomegalovirus exposure and HLA in healthy donors. Germline V gives CDR1 MDHEN, CDR2 SYDVKM. The ends lost 7 bases at V and 8 bases at J; junction bases unmatched: 11. CDR3 size: 14 residues.

The source material was PBMCs. The J gene is TRBJ2-5, the V gene TRBV28, with 9 nucleotides matching TRBD2. The receptor was isolated from a man aged 35-49 years in good health and CMV-seropositive. The DNA for the CDR3 is TGTGCCAGCATCGCTAGCGGGATGGGGACTACCCAGTACTTC. Protein: CASIASGMGTTQYF.